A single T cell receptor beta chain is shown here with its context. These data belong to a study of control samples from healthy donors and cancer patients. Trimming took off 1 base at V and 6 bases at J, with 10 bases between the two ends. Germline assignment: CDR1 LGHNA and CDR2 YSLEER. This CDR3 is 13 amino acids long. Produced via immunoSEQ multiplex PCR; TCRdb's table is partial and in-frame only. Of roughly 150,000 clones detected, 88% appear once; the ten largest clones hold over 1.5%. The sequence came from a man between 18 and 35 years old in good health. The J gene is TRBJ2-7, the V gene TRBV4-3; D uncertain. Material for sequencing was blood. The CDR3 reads CASSQGRFSEQYF. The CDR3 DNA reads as TGCGCCAGCAGCCAAGGACGGTTTTCCGAGCAGTACTTC.